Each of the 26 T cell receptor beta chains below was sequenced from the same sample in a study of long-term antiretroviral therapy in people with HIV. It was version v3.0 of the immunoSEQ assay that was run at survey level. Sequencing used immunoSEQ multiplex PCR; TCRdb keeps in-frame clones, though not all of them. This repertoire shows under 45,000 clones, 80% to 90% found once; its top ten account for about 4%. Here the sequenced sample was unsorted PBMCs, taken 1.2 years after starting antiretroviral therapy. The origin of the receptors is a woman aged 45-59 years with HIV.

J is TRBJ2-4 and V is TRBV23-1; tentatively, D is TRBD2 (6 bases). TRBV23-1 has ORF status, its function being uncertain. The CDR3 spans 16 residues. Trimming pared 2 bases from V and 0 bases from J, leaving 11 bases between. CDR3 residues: CASSQPGDLAKNIQYF. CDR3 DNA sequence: TGCGCCAGCAGTCAACCCGGGGACTTAGCCAAAAACATTCAGTACTTC.

The CDR3 DNA reads as TGTGCCAGCAGCTACGACCGGGACAGTTATTACTACGAGCAGTACTTC. Translating gives CASSYDRDSYYYEQYF. The chain couples TRBV7-9 to TRBJ2-7; the match to TRBD1 covers 7 bases. This CDR3 spans 16 amino acids. Germline values: CDR1 SEHNR, CDR2 FQNEAQ (reference sequence). V shed 4 bases, J shed 3 bases, and the junction held 12 bases outside the gene matches.

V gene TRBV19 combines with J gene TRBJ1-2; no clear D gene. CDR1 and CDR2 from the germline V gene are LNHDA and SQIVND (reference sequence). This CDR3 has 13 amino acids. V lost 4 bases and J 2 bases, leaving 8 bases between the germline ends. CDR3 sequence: CASSRGMNYGYTF. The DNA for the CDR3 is TGTGCCAGTAGTAGAGGGATGAACTATGGCTACACCTTC.

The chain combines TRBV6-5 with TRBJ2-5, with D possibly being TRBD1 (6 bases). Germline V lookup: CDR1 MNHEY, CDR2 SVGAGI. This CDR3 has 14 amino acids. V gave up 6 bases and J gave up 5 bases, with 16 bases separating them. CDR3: CASSSTGMEETQYF. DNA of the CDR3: TGTGCCAGCAGCTCAACAGGGATGGAGGAGACCCAGTACTTC.

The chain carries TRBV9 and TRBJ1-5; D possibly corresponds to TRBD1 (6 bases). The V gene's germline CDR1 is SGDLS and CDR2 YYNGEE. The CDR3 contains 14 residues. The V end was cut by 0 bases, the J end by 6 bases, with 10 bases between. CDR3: CASSVGGLSQPQHF. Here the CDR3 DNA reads TGTGCCAGCAGCGTAGGGGGGCTGAGTCAGCCCCAGCATTTT.

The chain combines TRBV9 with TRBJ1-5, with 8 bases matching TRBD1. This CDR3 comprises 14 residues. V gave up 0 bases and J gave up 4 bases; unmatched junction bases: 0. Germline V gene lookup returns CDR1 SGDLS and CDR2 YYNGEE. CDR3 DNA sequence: TGTGCCAGCAGCGTAGGACAGGGGAATCAGCCCCAGCATTTT. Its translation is CASSVGQGNQPQHF.

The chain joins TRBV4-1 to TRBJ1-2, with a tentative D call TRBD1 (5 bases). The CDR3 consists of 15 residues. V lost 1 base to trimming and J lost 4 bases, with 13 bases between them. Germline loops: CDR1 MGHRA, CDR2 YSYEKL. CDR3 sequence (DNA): TGCGCCAGCAGCCAAGTTGGGGCAGGGACCTATGGCTACACCTTC. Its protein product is CASSQVGAGTYGYTF.

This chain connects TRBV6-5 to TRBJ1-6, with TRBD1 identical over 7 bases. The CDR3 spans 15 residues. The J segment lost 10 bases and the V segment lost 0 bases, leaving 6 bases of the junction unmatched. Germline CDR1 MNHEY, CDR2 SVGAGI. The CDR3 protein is CASSYSGQNWSPLHF. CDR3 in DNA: TGTGCCAGCAGTTACTCGGGACAGAACTGGTCACCCCTCCACTTT.

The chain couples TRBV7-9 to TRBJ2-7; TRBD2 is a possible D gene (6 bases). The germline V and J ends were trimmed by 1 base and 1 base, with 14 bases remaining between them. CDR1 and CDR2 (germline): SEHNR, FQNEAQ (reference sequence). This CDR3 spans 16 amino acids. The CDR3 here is CASSLVGGSGSYEQYF. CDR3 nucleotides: TGTGCCAGCAGCTTAGTAGGAGGGTCGGGATCCTACGAGCAGTACTTC.

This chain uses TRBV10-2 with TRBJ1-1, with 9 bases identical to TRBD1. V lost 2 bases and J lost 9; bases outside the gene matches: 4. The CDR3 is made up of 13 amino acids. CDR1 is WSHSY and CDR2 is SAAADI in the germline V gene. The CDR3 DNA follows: TGCGCCAGCAGTGAGCAGGGGACAGGGAAAGCTTTCTTT. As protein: CASSEQGTGKAFF.

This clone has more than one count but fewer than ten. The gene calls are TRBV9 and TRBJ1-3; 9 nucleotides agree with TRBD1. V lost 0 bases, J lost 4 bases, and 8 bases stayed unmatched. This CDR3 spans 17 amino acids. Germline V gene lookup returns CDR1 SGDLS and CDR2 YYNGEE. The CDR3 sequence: CASSVAMGQGIGNTIYF. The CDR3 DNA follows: TGTGCCAGCAGCGTAGCGATGGGACAGGGTATAGGAAACACCATATATTTT.

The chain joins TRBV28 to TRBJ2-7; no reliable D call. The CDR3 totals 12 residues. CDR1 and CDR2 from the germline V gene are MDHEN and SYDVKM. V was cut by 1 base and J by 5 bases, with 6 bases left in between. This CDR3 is CASSLFPDEQYF. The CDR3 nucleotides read TGTGCCAGCAGTTTATTCCCCGACGAGCAGTACTTC.

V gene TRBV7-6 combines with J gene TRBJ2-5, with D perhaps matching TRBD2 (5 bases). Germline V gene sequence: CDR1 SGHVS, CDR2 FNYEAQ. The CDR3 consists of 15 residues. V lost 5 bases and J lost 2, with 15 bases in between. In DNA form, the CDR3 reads TGTGCCAGCAGCCTAGGCGGGTCCTCACAAGAGACCCAGTACTTC. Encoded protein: CASSLGGSSQETQYF.

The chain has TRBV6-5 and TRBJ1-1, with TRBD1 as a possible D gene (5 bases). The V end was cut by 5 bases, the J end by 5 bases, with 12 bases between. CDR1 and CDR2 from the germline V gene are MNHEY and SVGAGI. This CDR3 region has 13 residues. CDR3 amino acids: CASSGEGKTEAFF. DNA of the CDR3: TGTGCCAGCAGTGGAGAGGGGAAGACTGAAGCTTTCTTT.

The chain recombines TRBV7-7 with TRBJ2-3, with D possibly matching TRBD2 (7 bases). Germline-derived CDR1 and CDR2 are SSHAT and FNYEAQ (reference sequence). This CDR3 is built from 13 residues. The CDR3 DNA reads TGTGCTAGCGCACGGGGGGCCACAGATACGCAGTATTTT. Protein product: CASARGATDTQYF.

As DNA, the CDR3 is TGTGCCAGCAGCCAATCTACAGGGGGCTCGGATTCACCCCTCCACTTT. It encodes CASSQSTGGSDSPLHF. The V call is TRBV4-2, the J call TRBJ1-6; 9 nucleotides line up with TRBD1. The length of the CDR3 is 16 residues. Germline loops: CDR1 LGHNA, CDR2 YNFKEQ. Trimming cost V 2 bases and J 8 bases; bases outside gene matches: 7.

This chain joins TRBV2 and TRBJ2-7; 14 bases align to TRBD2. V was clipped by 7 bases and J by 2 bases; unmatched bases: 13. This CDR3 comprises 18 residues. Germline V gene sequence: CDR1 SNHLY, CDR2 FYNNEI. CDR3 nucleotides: TGTGCCAGCACTTTAGGACTAGCGGGGGGCCTCCGTACCTACGAGCAGTACTTC. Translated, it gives CASTLGLAGGLRTYEQYF.

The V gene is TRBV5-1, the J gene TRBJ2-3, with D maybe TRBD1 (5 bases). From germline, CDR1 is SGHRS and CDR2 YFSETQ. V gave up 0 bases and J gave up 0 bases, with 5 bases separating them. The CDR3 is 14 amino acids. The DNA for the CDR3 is TGCGCCAGCAGCTTGGGGGGCAGCACAGATACGCAGTATTTT. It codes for CASSLGGSTDTQYF.

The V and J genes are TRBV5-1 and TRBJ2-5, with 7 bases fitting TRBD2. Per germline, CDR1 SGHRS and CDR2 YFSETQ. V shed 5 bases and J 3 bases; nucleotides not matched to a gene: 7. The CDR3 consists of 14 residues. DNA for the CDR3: TGCGCCAGCAGTTCGAGGGAGGGTGAAGAGACCCAGTACTTC. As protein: CASSSREGEETQYF.

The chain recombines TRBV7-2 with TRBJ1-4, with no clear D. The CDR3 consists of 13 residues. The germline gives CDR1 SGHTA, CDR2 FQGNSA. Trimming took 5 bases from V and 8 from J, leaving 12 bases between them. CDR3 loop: CASSRARTEKLFF. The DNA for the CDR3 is TGTGCCAGCAGCAGGGCAAGAACCGAAAAACTGTTTTTT. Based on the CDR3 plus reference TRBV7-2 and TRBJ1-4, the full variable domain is GAGVSQSPSNKVTEKGKDVELRCDPISGHTALYWYRQSLGQGLEFLIYFQGNSAPDKSGLPSDRFSAERTGGSVSTLTIQRTQQEDSAVYLCASSRARTEKLFFGSGTQLSVL.

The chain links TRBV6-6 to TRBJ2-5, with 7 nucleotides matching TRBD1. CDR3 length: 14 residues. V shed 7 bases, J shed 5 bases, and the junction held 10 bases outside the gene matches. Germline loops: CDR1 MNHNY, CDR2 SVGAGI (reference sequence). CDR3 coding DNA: TGTGCCAGCACCTTCCAGGGGGTCGGGGAGACCCAGTACTTC. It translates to CASTFQGVGETQYF.

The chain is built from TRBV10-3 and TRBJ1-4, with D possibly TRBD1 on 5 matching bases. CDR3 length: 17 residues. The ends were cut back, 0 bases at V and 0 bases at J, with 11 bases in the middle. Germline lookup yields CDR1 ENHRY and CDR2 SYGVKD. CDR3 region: CAISESRRGATNEKLFF. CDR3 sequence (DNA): TGTGCCATCAGTGAGTCGAGAAGGGGTGCAACTAATGAAAAACTGTTTTTT.

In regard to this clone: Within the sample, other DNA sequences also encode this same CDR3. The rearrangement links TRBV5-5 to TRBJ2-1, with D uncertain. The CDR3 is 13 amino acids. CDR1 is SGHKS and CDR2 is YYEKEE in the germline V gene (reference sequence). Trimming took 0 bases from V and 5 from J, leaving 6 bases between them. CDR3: CASSLGPDNEQFF. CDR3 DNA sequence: TGTGCCAGCAGCTTGGGACCTGACAATGAGCAGTTCTTC.

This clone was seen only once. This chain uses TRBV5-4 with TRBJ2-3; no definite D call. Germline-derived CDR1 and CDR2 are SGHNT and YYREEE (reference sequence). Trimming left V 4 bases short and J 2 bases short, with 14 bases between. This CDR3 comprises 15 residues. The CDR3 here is CASSLTTPDTDTQYF. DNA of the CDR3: TGTGCCAGCAGCCTTACGACTCCCGACACAGATACGCAGTATTTT.

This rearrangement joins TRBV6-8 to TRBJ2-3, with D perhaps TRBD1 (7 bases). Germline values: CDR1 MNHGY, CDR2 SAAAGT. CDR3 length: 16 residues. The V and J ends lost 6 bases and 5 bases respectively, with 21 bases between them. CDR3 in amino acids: CASRGEPDRRGDTQYF. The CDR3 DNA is TGTGCCAGCAGGGGGGAGCCGGACAGGCGGGGAGATACGCAGTATTTT.

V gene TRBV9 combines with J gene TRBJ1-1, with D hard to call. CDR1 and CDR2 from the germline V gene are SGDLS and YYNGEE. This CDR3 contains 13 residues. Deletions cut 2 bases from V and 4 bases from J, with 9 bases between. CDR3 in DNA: TGTGCCAGCAGCGTCGAGAGAGGCACTGAAGCTTTCTTT. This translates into CASSVERGTEAFF. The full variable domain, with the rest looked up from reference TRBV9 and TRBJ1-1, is DSGVTQTPKHLITATGQRVTLRCSPRSGDLSVYWYQQSLDQGLQFLIQYYNGEERAKGNILERFSAQQFPDLHSELNLSSLELGDSALYFCASSVERGTEAFFGQGTRLTVV.